Given below is one T cell receptor beta chain in context. Its specificity is unknown. The time point was: recipient sample about 28 days before transplant, after cytoreduction. Recipients were bled about 28 days pretransplant and at posttransplant days 30, 100, 180. The sample belongs to a study of T cell clonotyping in hematopoietic cell transplantation. Study background: Pretransplant recipient samples were taken after cytoreduction. Study outcomes and limitations: Graft donor and pretransplant recipient Inverse Simpson Index values predicted broader posttransplant TCR diversity. After transplant, recipient diversity fell while pathologically expanded clonotypes grew through day 180.

The CDR3 loop spans 14 amino acids. Germline V gene lookup returns CDR1 SGHRS and CDR2 YFSETQ. V was clipped by 6 bases and J by 0 bases, with 13 bases between them. Method: immunoSEQ multiplex PCR; TCRdb's copy keeps in-frame clones and lacks some. The data show some 40,000 clones, with 85% seen just once and roughly 2.8% held by the top ten. Sequences were derived from peripheral blood mononuclear cells, sampled before stem cell transplant. This chain links TRBV5-1 with TRBJ2-7; maybe TRBD1 (5 bases). This receptor was obtained from a man in his 60s with acute myeloid leukemia. Some clones in this sample may be carry-over from other donors' samples. CDR3 sequence reads: CASNFGASSYEQYF. As DNA, the CDR3 is TGCGCCAGCAATTTTGGGGCTAGCTCCTACGAGCAGTACTTC.